This T cell receptor (beta chain) was recorded in a study of T cells expressing NK-cell markers. Study-wide results and caveats: Clarity on HCMV specificity was lacking for the expanded NKG2C+ T cell clones.

With respect to this clonotype: As yet, its antigen is unknown.

CDR1 SGHDT and CDR2 YYEEEE come from the germline V gene. The CDR3 covers 15 residues. From its re-call of the 5' RACE reads, TCRdb lists each CDR3 protein once, without DNA. This sample carries some 600,000 distinct CDR3 sequences, with approximately 3.6% going to the ten biggest clones. V and J are TRBV5-6 and TRBJ2-7; TCRdb designates TRBD1, a call that cannot be tested without DNA. This receptor was obtained from a man younger than 30 in good health. The specimen sequenced was blood T cells: a sorted CD56 or NKG2C T cell subset, CD4+ or CD8+ T cells, or bulk PBMC T cells (not recorded which). This chain's CDR3 is CASSFRDRRSYEQYF.